Given below is one T cell receptor (beta chain) in context. Its antigen is currently unknown. CD4+CD127+ cells were sorted as the conventional CD4 T cells. The data were obtained in a study of B cell selection in AIRE deficiency. Regarding the study as a whole: Only approximately 10% of 3,500 to 4,500 shared Treg sequences were patient-specific; 31.6% healthy-specific. Shared Treg sequences had shorter CDR3s, biased toward rearrangements with few non-templated insertions. Roughly 29% of healthy-donor shared Treg TCRbeta sequences appeared in patient Tconv cells.

Clones were sequenced by immunoSEQ multiplex PCR, and TCRdb holds only the in-frame ones, with some missing. There are tens of thousands of clones in the sample; around 97% occur only once, and over 0.15% lies in the top ten. V was clipped by 4 bases and J by 5 bases, with 18 bases between them. In germline, CDR1 is SGHRS, CDR2 YFSETQ. The CDR3 contains 15 residues. Sequenced input: conventional CD4+ T cells sorted from PBMCs. The clonotype was recovered from a human donor with AIRE deficiency. V is TRBV5-1 and J is TRBJ2-5, with a tentative D call TRBD2 (5 bases). The DNA of the CDR3 is TGCGCCAGCAGCATCGTGCGAGGGCGTGGGGAGACCCAGTACTTC. Protein product: CASSIVRGRGETQYF. Filled out from reference TRBV5-1 and TRBJ2-5, the complete variable domain reads KAGVTQTPRYLIKTRGQQVTLSCSPISGHRSVSWYQQTPGQGLQFLFEYFSETQRNKGNFPGRFSGRQFSNSRSEMNVSTLELGDSALYLCASSIVRGRGETQYFGPGTRLLVL.